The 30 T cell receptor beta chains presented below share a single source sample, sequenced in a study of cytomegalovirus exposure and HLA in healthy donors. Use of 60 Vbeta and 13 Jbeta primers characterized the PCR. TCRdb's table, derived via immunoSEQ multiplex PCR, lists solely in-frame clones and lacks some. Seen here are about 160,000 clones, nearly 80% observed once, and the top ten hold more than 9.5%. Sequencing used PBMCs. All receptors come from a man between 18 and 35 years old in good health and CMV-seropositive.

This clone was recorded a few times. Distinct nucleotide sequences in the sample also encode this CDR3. As DNA, the CDR3 is TGTGCCAGCAGTGGACAGGGGAACACTGAAGCTTTCTTT. Residues: CASSGQGNTEAFF. This sequence joins TRBV2 and TRBJ1-1, with 7 bases that match TRBD1. V lost 4 bases, J lost 1 base, and 0 bases stayed unmatched. There are 13 residues in the CDR3. CDR1 and CDR2 (germline): SNHLY, FYNNEI.

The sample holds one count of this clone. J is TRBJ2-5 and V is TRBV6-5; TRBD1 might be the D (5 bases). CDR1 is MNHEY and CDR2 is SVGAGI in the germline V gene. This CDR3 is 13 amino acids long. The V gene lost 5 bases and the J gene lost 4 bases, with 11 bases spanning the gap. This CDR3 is CASSAGNGETQYF. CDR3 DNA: TGTGCCAGCAGTGCAGGGAATGGAGAGACCCAGTACTTC.

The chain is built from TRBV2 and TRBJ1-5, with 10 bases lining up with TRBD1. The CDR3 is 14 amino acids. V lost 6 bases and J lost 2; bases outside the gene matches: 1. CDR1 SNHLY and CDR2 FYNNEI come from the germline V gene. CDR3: CASRGTGGNQPQHF. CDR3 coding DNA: TGTGCCAGCAGGGGGACAGGGGGCAATCAGCCCCAGCATTTT.

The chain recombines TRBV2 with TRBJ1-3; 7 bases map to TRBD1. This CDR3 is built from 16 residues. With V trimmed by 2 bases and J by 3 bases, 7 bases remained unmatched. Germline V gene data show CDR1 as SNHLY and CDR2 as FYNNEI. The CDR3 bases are TGTGCCAGCAGTGAAACTTTGGGACAGTATGGAAACACCATATATTTT. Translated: CASSETLGQYGNTIYF. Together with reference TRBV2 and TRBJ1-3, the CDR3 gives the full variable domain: EPEVTQTPSHQVTQMGQEVILRCVPISNHLYFYWYRQILGQKVEFLVSFYNNEISEKSEIFDDQFSVERPDGSNFTLKIRSTKLEDSAMYFCASSETLGQYGNTIYFGEGSWLTVV.

CDR3 loop: CASSLRTVSGNTIYF. DNA for the CDR3: TGTGCCAGCAGCCTCCGGACTGTCTCTGGAAACACCATATATTTT. The chain links TRBV11-2 to TRBJ1-3; D gene unclear. Per the germline V gene, CDR1 is SGHAT and CDR2 is FQNNGV. The CDR3 is 15 residues long. Trimming pared 5 bases from V and 0 bases from J, leaving 11 bases between.

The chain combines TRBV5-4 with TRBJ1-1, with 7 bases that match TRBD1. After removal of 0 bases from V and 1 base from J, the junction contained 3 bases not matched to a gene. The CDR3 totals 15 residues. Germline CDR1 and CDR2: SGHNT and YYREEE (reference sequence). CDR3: CASSLEQGRNTEAFF. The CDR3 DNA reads TGTGCCAGCAGCTTGGAACAGGGGAGGAACACTGAAGCTTTCTTT.

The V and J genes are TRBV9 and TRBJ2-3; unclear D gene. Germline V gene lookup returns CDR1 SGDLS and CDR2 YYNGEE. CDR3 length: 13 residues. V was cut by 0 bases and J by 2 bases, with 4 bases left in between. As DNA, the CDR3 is TGTGCCAGCAGCGTAGTAGCCACAGATACGCAGTATTTT. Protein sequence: CASSVVATDTQYF.

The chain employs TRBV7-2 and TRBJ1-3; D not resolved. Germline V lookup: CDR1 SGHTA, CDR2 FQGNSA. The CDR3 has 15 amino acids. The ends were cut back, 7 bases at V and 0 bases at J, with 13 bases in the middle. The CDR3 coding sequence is TGTGCCAGCACCCCAGTTTCTCTCTCTGGAAACACCATATATTTT. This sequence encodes CASTPVSLSGNTIYF.

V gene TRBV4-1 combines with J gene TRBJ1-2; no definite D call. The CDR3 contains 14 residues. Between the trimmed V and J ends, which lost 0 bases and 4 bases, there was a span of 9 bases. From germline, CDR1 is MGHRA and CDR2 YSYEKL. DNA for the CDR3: TGCGCCAGCAGCCAAGATCAGGAATTCTATGGCTACACCTTC. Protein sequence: CASSQDQEFYGYTF.

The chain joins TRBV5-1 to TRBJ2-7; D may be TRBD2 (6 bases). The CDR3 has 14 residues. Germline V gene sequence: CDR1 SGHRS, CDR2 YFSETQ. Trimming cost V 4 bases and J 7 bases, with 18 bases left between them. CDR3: CASSPDYGAGEQYF. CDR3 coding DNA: TGCGCCAGCAGCCCCGATTATGGCGCGGGAGAGCAGTACTTC.

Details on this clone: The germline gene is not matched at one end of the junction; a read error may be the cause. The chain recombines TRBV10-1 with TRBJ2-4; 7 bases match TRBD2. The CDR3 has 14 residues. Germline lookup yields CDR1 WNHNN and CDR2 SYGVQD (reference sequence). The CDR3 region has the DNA TGCGCCAGCAACCGCGGGGGAACTGAAAACAGTCAGTACTTC. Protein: CASNRGGTENSQYF.

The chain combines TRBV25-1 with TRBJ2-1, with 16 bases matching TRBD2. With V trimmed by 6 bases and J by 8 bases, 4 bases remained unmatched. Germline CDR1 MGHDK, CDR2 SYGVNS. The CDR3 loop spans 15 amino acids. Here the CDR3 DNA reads TGTGCCAGCAGCGGGACTAGCGGGGGGGCTGATGAGCAGTTCTTC. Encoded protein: CASSGTSGGADEQFF.

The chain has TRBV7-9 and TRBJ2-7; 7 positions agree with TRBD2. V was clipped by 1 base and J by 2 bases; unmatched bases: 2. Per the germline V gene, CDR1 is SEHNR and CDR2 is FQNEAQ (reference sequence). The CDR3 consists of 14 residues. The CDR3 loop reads CASSLGAGPYEQYF. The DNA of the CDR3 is TGTGCCAGCAGCTTAGGAGCGGGGCCCTACGAGCAGTACTTC.

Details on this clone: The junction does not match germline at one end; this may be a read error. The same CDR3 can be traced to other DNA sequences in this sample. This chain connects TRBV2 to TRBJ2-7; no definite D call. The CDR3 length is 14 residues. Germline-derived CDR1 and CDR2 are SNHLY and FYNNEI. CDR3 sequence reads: CASSEQASSYEQYF. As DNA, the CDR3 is TGTGCCAGCAGTGAGCAGGCGAGCTCCTACGAGCAATACTTC.

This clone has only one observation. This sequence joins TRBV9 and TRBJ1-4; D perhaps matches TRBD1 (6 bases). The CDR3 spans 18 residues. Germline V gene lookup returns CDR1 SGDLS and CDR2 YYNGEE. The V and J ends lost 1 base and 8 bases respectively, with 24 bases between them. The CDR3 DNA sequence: TGTGCCAGCAGCGTAAGTCCTCCCTCGGCAGGGGAAAGGGAAAAACTGTTTTTT. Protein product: CASSVSPPSAGEREKLFF.

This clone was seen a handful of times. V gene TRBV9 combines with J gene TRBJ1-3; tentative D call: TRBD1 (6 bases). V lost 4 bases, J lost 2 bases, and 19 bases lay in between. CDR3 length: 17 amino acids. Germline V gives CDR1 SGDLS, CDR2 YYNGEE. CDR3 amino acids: CASSTAGARGAGNTIYF. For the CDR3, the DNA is TGTGCCAGCAGCACAGCGGGGGCTCGGGGGGCTGGAAACACCATATATTTT.

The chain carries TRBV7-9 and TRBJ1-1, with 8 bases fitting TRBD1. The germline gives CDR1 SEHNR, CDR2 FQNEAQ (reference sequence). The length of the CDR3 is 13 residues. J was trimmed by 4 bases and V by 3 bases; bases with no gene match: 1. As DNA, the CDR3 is TGTGCCAGCAGCTTTGGACAGGGCACTGAAGCTTTCTTT. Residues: CASSFGQGTEAFF.

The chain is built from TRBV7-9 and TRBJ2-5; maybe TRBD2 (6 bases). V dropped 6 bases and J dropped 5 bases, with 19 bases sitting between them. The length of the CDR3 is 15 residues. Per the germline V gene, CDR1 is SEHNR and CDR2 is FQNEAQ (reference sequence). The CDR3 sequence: CASRGRTSRGETQYF. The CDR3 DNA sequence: TGTGCCAGCAGGGGGAGGACCTCCCGTGGGGAGACCCAGTACTTC.

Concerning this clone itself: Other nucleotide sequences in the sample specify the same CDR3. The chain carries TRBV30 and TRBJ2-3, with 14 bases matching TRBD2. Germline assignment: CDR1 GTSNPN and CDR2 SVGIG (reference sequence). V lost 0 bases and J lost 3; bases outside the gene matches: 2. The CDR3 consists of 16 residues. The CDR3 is CAWSVGLAGGTDTQYF. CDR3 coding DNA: TGTGCCTGGAGTGTAGGACTAGCGGGAGGAACAGATACGCAGTATTTT.

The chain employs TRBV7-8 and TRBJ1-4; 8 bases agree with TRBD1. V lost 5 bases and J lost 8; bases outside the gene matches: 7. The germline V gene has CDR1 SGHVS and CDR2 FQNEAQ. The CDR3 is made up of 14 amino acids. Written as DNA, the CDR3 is TGTGCCAGCAGCCAGGGGGCGCGGTACGAAAAACTGTTTTTT. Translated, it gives CASSQGARYEKLFF.

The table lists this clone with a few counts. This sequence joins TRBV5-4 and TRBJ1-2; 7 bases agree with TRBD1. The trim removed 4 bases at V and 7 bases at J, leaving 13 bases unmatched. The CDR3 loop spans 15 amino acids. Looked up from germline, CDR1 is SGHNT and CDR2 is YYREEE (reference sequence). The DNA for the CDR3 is TGTGCCAGCAGCCTTAAACCGGGACAGAGTATTGGCTACACCTTC. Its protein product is CASSLKPGQSIGYTF. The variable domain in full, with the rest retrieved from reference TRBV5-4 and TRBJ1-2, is ETGVTQSPTHLIKTRGQQVTLRCSSQSGHNTVSWYQQALGQGPQFIFQYYREEENGRGNFPPRFSGLQFPNYSSELNVNALELDDSALYLCASSLKPGQSIGYTFGSGTRLTVV.

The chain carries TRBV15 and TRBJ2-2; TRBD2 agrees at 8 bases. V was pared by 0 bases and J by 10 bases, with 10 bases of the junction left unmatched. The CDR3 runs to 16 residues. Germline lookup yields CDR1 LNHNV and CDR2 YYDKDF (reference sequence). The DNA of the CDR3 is TGTGCCACCAGCAGAGATCCCGGGAGGGCCGACGAGGAGCTGTTTTTT. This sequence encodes CATSRDPGRADEELFF.

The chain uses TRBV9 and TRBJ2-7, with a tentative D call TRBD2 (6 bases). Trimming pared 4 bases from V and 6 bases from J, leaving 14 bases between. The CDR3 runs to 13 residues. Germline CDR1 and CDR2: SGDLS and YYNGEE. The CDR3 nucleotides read TGTGCCAGCAGCCCCCGGGAGACCTCCGAGCAGTACTTC. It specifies CASSPRETSEQYF.

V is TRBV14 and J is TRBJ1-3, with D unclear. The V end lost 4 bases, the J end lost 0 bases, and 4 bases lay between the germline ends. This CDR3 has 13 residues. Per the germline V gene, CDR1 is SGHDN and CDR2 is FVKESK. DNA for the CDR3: TGTGCCAGCAGCCGTATCTCTGGAAACACCATATATTTT. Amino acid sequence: CASSRISGNTIYF.

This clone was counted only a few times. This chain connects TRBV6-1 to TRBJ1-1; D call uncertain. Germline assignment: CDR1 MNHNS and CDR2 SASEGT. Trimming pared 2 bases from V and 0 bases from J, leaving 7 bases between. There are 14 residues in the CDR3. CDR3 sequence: CASSEFRMNTEAFF. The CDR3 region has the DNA TGTGCCAGCAGTGAATTCAGAATGAACACTGAAGCTTTCTTT.

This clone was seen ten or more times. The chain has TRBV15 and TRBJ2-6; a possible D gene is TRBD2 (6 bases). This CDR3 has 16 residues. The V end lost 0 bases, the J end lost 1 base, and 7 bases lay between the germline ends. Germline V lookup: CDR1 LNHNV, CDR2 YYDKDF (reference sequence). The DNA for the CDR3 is TGTGCCACCAGCAGAGACGGGGGTTCTGGGGCCAACGTCCTGACTTTC. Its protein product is CATSRDGGSGANVLTF.

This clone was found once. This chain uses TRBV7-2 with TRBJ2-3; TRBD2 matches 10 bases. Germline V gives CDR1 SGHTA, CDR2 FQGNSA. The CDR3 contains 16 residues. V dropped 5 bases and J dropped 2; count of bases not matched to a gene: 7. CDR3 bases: TGTGCCAGCAGCGGAAGCGGGGGGGAGACCACAGATACGCAGTATTTT. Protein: CASSGSGGETTDTQYF.

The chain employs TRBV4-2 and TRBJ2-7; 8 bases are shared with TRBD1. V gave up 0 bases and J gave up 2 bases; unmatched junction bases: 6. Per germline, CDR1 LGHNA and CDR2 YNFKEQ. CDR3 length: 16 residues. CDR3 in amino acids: CASSQDRDRGTYEQYF. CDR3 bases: TGTGCCAGCAGCCAAGATCGTGACAGGGGAACCTACGAGCAGTACTTC.

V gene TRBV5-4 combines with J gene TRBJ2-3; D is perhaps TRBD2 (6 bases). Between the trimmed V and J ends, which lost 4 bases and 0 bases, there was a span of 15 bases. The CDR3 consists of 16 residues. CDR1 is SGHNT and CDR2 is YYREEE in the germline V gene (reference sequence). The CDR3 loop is CASSQPSGQSTDTQYF. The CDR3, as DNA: TGTGCCAGCAGCCAACCCAGCGGGCAGAGCACAGATACGCAGTATTTT. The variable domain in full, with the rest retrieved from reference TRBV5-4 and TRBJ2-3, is ETGVTQSPTHLIKTRGQQVTLRCSSQSGHNTVSWYQQALGQGPQFIFQYYREEENGRGNFPPRFSGLQFPNYSSELNVNALELDDSALYLCASSQPSGQSTDTQYFGPGTRLTVL.

The CDR3 region has the DNA TGCGCCAGCAGCTTGCCTACTAGCCTCAATGAGCAGTTCTTC. The encoded protein is CASSLPTSLNEQFF. The chain recombines TRBV5-1 with TRBJ2-1; possible D gene TRBD2, 6 bases. V lost 1 base to trimming and J lost 6 bases, with 11 bases between them. The CDR3 has 14 amino acids. CDR1 is SGHRS, CDR2 YFSETQ, per germline.